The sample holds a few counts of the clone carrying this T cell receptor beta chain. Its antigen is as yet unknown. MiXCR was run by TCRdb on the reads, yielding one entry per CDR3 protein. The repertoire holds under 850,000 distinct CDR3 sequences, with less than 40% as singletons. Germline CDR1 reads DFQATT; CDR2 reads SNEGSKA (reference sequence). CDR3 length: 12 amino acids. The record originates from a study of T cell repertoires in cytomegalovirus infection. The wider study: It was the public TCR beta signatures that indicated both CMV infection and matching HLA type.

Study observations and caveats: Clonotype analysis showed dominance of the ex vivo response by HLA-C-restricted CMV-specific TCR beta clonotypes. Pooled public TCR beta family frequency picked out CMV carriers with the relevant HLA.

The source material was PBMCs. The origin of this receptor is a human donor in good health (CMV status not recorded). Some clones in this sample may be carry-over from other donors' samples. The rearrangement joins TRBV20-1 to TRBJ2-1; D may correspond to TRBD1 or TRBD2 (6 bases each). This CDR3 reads CRPGGPGNEQFF. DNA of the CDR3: TGCAGACCTGGGGGGCCGGGCAATGAGCAGTTCTTC.